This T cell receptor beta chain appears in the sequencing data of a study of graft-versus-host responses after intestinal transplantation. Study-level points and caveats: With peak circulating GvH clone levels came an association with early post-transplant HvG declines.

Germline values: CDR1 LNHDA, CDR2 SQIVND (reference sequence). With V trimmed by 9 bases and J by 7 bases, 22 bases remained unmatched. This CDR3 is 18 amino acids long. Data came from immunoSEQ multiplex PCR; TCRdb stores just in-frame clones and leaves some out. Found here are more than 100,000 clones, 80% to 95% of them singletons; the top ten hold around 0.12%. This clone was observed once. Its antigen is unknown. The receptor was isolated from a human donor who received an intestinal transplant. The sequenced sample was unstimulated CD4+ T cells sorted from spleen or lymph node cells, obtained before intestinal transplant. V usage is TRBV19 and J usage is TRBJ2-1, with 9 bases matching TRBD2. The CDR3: CASSLTGTIAGEANEQFF. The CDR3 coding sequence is TGTGCCAGCTCCCTCACGGGGACTATAGCGGGAGAGGCTAATGAGCAGTTCTTC.